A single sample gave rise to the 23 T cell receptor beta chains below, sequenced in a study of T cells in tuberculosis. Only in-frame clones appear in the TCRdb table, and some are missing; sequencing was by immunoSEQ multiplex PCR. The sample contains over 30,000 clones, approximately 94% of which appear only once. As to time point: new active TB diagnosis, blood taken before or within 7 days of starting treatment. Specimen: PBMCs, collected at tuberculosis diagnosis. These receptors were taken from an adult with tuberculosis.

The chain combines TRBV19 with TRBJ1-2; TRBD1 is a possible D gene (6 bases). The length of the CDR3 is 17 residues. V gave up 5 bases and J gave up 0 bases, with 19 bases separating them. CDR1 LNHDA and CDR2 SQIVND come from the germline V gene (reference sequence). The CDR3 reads CASSSARGGNPNYGYTF. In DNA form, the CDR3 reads TGTGCCAGTAGTTCCGCAAGGGGGGGCAACCCTAACTATGGCTACACCTTC.

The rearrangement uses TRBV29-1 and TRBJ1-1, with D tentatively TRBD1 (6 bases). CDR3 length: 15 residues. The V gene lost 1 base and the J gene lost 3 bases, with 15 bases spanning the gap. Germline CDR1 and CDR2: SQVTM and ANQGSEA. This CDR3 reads CSVEAPRDTYTEAFF. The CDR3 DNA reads TGCAGCGTTGAAGCCCCCCGGGACACTTACACTGAAGCTTTCTTT. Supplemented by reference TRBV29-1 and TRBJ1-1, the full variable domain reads SAVISQKPSRDICQRGTSLTIQCQVDSQVTMMFWYRQQPGQSLTLIATANQGSEATYESGFVIDKFPISRPNLTFSTLTVSNMSPEDSSIYLCSVEAPRDTYTEAFFGQGTRLTVV.

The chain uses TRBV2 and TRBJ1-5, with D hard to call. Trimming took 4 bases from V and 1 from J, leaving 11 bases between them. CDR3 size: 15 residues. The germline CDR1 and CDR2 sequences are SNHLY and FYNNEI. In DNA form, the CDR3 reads TGTGCCAGCAGTGTCCTTCCGGGAAGCAATCAGCCCCAGCATTTT. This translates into CASSVLPGSNQPQHF.

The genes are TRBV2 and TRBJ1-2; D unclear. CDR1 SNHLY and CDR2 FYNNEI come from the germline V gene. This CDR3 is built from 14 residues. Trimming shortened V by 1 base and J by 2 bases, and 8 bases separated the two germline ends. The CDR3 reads CASSEVAANYGYTF. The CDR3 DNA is TGTGCCAGCAGTGAAGTTGCGGCAAACTATGGCTACACCTTC.

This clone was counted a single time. The CDR3: CASSLEGGQGAYTF. The CDR3 nucleotides read TGCGCCAGCAGCCTAGAGGGAGGACAGGGGGCGTACACCTTC. The rearrangement links TRBV5-1 to TRBJ1-2; 11 nucleotides agree with TRBD1. The CDR3 totals 14 residues. Germline loops: CDR1 SGHRS, CDR2 YFSETQ. V shed 4 bases and J 11 bases; nucleotides not matched to a gene: 10. Together with reference TRBV5-1 and TRBJ1-2, the CDR3 gives the full variable domain: KAGVTQTPRYLIKTRGQQVTLSCSPISGHRSVSWYQQTPGQGLQFLFEYFSETQRNKGNFPGRFSGRQFSNSRSEMNVSTLELGDSALYLCASSLEGGQGAYTFGSGTRLTVV.

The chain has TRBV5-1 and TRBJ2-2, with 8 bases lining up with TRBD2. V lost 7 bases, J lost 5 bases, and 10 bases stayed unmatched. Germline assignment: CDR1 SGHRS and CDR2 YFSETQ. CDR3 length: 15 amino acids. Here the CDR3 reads CASAKSGGGTGELFF. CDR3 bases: TGCGCCAGCGCCAAGAGTGGCGGGGGGACCGGGGAGCTGTTTTTT.

CDR3 region: CASSTDRQGLNTEAFF. The CDR3 nucleotides are TGCGCCAGCAGCACCGACCGACAGGGGCTGAACACTGAAGCTTTCTTT. This chain links TRBV5-1 with TRBJ1-1; 8 bases are shared with TRBD1. CDR3 size: 16 residues. Germline lookup yields CDR1 SGHRS and CDR2 YFSETQ. V gave up 4 bases and J gave up 0 bases; unmatched junction bases: 8.

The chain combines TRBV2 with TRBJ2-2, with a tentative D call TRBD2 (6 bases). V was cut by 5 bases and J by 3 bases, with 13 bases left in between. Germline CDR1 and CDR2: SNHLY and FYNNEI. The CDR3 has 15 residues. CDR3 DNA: TGTGCCAGCAGTCCCCGGGACTTATACACCGGGGAGCTGTTTTTT. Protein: CASSPRDLYTGELFF.

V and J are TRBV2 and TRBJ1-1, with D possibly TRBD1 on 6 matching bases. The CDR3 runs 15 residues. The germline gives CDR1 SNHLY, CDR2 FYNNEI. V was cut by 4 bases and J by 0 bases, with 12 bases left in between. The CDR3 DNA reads TGTGCCAGCAGTGCCCTAGGGGGATTGAACACTGAAGCTTTCTTT. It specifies CASSALGGLNTEAFF.

The CDR3 nucleotides read TGTGCCAGCAGTGACGGTAGCGGGGGTGGTGCAGATACGCAGTATTTT. It encodes CASSDGSGGGADTQYF. V usage is TRBV6-4 and J usage is TRBJ2-3; 9 positions match TRBD2. Germline values: CDR1 MRHNA, CDR2 SNTAGT. Trimming cost V 2 bases and J 4 bases; bases outside gene matches: 7. The CDR3 totals 16 residues.

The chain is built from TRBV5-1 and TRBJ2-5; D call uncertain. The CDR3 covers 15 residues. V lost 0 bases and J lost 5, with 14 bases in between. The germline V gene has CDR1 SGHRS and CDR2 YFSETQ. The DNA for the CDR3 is TGCGCCAGCAGCTTGGCCACCTCGGCCGGGGAGACCCAGTACTTC. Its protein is CASSLATSAGETQYF.

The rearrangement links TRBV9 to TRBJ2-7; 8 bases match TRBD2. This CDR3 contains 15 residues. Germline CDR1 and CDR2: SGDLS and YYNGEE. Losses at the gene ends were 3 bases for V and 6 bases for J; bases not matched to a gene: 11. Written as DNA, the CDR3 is TGTGCCAGCAGCGAACAGGGAGCGGGAGTATCCGAGCAGTACTTC. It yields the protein CASSEQGAGVSEQYF.

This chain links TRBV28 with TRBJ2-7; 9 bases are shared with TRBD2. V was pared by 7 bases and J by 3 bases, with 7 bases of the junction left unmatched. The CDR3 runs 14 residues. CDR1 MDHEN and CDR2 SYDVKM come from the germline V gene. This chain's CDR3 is CASIGREGVYEQYF. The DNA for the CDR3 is TGTGCCAGCATAGGGCGGGAGGGCGTCTACGAGCAGTACTTC.

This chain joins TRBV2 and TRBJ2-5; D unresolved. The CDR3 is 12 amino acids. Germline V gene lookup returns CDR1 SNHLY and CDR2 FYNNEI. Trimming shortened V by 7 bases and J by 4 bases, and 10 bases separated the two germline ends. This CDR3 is CASTPQVETQYF. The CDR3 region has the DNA TGTGCCAGCACCCCCCAGGTAGAGACCCAGTACTTC.

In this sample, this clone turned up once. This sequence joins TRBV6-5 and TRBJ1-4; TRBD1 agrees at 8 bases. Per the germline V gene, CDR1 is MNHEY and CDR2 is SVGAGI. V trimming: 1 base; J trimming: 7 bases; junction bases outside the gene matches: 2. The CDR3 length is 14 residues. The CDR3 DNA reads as TGTGCCAGCAGTTACTACGACAGGGGTGAAAAACTGTTTTTT. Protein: CASSYYDRGEKLFF.

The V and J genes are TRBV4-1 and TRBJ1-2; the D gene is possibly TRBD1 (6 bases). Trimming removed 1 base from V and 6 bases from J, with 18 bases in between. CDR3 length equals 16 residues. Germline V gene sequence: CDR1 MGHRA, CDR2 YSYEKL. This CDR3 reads CASSQVLGTGRHGYTF. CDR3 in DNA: TGCGCCAGCAGCCAAGTTCTAGGAACAGGGAGACATGGCTACACCTTC.

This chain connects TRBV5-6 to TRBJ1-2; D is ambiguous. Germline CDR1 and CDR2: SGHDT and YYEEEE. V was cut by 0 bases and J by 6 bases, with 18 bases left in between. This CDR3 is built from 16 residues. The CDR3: CASSLGQRVAHDGYTF. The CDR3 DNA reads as TGTGCCAGCAGCTTGGGGCAGCGCGTGGCGCACGATGGCTACACCTTC.

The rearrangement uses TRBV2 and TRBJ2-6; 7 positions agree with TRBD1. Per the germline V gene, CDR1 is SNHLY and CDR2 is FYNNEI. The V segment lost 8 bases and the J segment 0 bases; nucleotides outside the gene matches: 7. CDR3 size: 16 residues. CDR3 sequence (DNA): TGTGCCAGCGGTGGGGACAGTCACTCTGGGGCCAACGTCCTGACTTTC. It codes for CASGGDSHSGANVLTF.

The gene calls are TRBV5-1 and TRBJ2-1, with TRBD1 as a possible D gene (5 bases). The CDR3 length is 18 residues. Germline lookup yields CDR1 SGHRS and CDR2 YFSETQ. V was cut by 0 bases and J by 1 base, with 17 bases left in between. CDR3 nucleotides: TGCGCCAGCAGCTTGGTCTCCTTTCGCAGGGAATCCTACAATGAGCAGTTCTTC. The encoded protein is CASSLVSFRRESYNEQFF.

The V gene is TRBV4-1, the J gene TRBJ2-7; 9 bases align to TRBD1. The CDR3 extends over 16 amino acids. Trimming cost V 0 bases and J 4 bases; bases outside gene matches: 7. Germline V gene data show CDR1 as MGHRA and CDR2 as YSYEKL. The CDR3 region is CASSQDPRDRAYEQYF. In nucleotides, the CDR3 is TGCGCCAGCAGCCAAGACCCCCGGGACAGGGCATACGAGCAGTACTTC.

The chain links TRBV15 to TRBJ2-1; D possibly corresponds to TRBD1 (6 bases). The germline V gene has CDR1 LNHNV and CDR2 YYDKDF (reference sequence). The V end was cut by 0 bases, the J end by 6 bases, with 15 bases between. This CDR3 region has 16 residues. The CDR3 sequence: CATSRDHWGLGNEQFF. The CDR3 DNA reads TGTGCCACCAGCAGAGATCATTGGGGGCTCGGCAATGAGCAGTTCTTC.

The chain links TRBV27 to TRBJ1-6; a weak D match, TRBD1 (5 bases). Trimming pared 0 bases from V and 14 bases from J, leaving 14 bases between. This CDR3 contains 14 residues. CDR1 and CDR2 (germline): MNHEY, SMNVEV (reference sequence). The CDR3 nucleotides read TGTGCCAGCAGTTTATCCCGGGGGGGTCGGTCCCTCCACTTT. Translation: CASSLSRGGRSLHF.

The CDR3, as DNA: TGTGCCAGCACTAGTGGGTCCGGGGAGCTGTTTTTT. It specifies CASTSGSGELFF. V is TRBV6-5 and J is TRBJ2-2; D is ambiguous. Germline-derived CDR1 and CDR2 are MNHEY and SVGAGI. With 7 bases removed from V and 6 bases from J, the gap between germline ends came to 9 bases. This CDR3 has 12 amino acids.